This entry features one T cell receptor (beta chain) sequence. What it binds is unknown. This record belongs to a study of T cell repertoires in aging, cancer and after chemotherapy. On the study more broadly: Donors were grouped into six age bands spanning 30 or younger through 70 or older. Study-level findings and limits: Age-matched healthy donors had significantly more diverse, less clonal blood TCR repertoires than untreated cancer patients. Median generation probability rose over the chemotherapy interval in each cancer cohort, suggesting rebound thymic output. These repertoire data do not allow conclusions about immunological memory after chemotherapy.

TRB rearrangements spanning V, D and J were amplified using mixed TRB-A/B primers. MiXCR, run by TCRdb on the multiplex PCR reads, gives a single entry per CDR3 protein. The sample yields thousands of distinct CDR3 sequences, approximately 50% seen once. The CDR3 contains 17 residues. V lost 0 bases to trimming and J lost 4 bases; unmatched junction nucleotides: 8. Germline CDR1 is SGHTA and CDR2 is FQGNSA. Amplification of TCR beta used genomic DNA extracted from peripheral blood. V is TRBV7-2 and J is TRBJ2-3; TRBD1 agrees at 9 bases. Material for sequencing was blood. The TCR sequence derives from a human donor with a solid tumor. The CDR3 sequence is CASSLAGQGRGPDTQYF. As DNA, the CDR3 is TGTGCCAGCAGCTTAGCGGGACAGGGTAGGGGCCCAGATACGCAGTATTTT.